This T cell receptor beta chain was sequenced in a study of blood T cell repertoires in COVID-19. Whole-study context: The United States, Italy and Spain supplied acute and convalescent COVID-19 samples. T cells, B-cell-depleted T cells, or PBMCs supplied cDNA or gDNA.

The germline CDR1 and CDR2 sequences are SGDLS and YYNGEE. CDR3 length: 16 amino acids. The V and J ends lost 2 bases and 5 bases, in that order; junction bases with no gene match: 8. In the authors' methods: Amplification with reference gene primers provided the estimates of nucleated cell counts. Clones were read by immunoSEQ multiplex PCR, and TCRdb kept only the in-frame ones, dropping some. V, J and clone size derive from that table, while D and trimming were established from the DNA sequence. The table shows 250,000 to 300,000 clones, with 89% occurring only once. The receptor's source is an older woman with acute or convalescent COVID-19. The chain has TRBV9 and TRBJ2-5; 11 positions match TRBD2. Sequenced: peripheral blood. The CDR3 loop reads CASSVGSGGAGETQYF. CDR3 nucleotides: TGTGCCAGCAGCGTCGGTAGCGGGGGGGCCGGGGAGACCCAGTACTTC.